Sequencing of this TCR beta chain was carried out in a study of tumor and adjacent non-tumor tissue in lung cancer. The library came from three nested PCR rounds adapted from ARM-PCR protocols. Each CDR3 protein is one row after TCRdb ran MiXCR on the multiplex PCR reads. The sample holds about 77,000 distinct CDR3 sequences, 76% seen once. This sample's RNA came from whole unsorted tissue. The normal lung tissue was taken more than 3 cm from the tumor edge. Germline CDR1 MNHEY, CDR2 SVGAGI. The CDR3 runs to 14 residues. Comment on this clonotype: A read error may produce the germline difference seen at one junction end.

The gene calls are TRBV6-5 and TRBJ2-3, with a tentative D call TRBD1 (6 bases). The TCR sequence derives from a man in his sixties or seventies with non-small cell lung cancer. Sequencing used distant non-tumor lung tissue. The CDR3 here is CASRFNGGSDTQYF. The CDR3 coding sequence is TGTGCCAGCAGATTTAATGGGGGCTCAGATACGCAATATTTT.